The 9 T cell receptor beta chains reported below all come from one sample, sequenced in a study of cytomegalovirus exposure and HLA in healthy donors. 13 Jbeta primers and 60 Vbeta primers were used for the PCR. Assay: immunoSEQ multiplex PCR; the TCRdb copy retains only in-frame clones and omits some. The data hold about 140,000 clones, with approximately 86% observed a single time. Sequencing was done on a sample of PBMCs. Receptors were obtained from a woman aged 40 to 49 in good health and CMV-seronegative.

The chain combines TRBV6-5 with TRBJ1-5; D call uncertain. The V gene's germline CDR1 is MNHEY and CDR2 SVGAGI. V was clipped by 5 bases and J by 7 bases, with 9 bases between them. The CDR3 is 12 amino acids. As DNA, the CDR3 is TGTGCCAGCAGTACGCCGGGACAGCCCCAGCATTTT. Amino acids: CASSTPGQPQHF.

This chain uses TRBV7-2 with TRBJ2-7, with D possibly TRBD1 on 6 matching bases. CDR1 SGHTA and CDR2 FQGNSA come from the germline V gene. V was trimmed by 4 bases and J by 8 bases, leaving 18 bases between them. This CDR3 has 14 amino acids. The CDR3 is CASSSGTKLSQQYF. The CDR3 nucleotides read TGTGCCAGCAGCTCGGGGACAAAGCTATCCCAGCAGTACTTC.

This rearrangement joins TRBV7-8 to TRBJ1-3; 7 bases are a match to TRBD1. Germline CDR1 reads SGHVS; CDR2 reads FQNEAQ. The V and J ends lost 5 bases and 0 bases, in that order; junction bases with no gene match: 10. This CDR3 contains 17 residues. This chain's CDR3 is CASSLFQGGFSGNTIYF. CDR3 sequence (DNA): TGTGCCAGCAGCCTATTCCAAGGGGGCTTCTCTGGAAACACCATATATTTT. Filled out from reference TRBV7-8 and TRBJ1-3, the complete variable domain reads GAGVSQSPRYKVAKRGQDVALRCDPISGHVSLFWYQQALGQGPEFLTYFQNEAQLDKSGLPSDRFFAERPEGSVSTLKIQRTQQEDSAVYLCASSLFQGGFSGNTIYFGEGSWLTVV.

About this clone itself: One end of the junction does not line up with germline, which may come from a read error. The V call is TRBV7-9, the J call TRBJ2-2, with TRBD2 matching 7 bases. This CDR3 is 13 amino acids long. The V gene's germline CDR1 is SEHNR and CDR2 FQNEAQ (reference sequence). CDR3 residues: CSSTRLAGGELFF. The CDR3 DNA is TGTTCCAGCACCAGACTAGCCGGCGGGGAGCTGTTTTTT.

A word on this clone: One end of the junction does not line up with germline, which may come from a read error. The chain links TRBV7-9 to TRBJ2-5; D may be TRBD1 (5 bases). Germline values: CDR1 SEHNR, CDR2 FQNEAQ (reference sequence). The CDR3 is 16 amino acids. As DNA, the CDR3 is TGTTCCAGCAGCTTATCCCCACCAGGGTACCAAGAGACCCAGTACTTC. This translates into CSSSLSPPGYQETQYF.

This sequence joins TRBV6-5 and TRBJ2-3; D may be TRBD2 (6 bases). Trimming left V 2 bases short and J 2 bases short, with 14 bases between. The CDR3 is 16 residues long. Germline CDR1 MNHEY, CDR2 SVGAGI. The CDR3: CASSYGGTDSTDTQYF. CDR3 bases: TGTGCCAGCAGTTACGGGGGGACGGACTCCACAGATACGCAGTATTTT.

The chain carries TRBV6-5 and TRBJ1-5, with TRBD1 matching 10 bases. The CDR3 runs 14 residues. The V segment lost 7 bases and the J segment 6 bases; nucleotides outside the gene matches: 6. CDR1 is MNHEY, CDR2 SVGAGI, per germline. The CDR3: CASTPGQGFQPQHF. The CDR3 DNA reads TGTGCCAGCACACCGGGACAGGGGTTTCAGCCCCAGCATTTT.

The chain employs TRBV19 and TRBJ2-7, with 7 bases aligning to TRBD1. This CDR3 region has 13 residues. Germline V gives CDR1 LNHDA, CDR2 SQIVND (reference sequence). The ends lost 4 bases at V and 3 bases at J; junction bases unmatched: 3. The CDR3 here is CASSNRDSYEQYF. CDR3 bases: TGTGCCAGTAGTAACCGGGACAGCTACGAGCAGTACTTC.

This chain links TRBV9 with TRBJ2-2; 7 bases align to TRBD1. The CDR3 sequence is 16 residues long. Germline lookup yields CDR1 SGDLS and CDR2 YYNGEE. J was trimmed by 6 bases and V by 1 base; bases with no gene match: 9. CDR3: CASSVTGVSGAGELFF. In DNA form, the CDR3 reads TGTGCCAGCAGCGTAACAGGGGTTAGTGGCGCCGGGGAGCTGTTTTTT.